The TCR beta chain described here comes from a study of T cell responses to AZD1222 COVID-19 vaccine. General study points: CD4 TCRs covered the whole spike, strongest at regions 160-218 and 743-854. Among the donors, most were white British and more were female, and clonal diversity was possibly underestimated. None of the repertoires were sampled until the peak T cell response had passed.

As concerns this clone: The antigen remains undetermined.

This CDR3 is built from 16 residues. The V end was cut by 3 bases, the J end by 0 bases, with 14 bases between. CDR1 is LNHDA, CDR2 SQIVND, per germline (reference sequence). This table comes from immunoSEQ multiplex PCR, and its TCRdb copy is limited to in-frame clones, with some not included. The repertoire holds over 90,000 clones, with about 94% as singletons. Second-dose groups at about 4 or about 12 weeks were pooled. J is TRBJ1-1 and V is TRBV19, with D tentatively TRBD1 (6 bases). Source: peripheral blood, taken 28 days after the second AZD1222 dose. The sequence was obtained from an adult who received the AZD1222 COVID-19 vaccine. CDR3 bases: TGTGCCAGTAGTATGGAGGCAGGGGCAATGAACACTGAAGCTTTCTTT. As protein: CASSMEAGAMNTEAFF.